This T cell receptor (beta chain) was obtained from a study of blood T cells in healthy people across ages. General study results and limits: The unknown donor CMV status may have confounded expanded clonotype changes.

With a J-beta primer mix and a sample-barcoded 5' primer, a second PCR ran about 6 to 11 cycles. Unique molecular identifiers of 12 random nucleotides labeled each cDNA. TCRdb recomputed calls from the 5' RACE reads with MiXCR, one row per CDR3 protein. This table holds hundreds of thousands of distinct CDR3 sequences, around 45% found once. Germline CDR1 reads LNHNV; CDR2 reads YYDKDF (reference sequence). Between the trimmed V and J ends, which lost 5 bases and 0 bases, there was a span of 10 bases. This CDR3 contains 14 residues. Donor samples were obtained from healthy Caucasian individuals from Russia, aged about 6 to 100. Approximately 9.2 milliliters was the volume of peripheral blood drawn from each donor. In its sample, this clonotype was seen a few times. Its antigen is unknown.

The chain combines TRBV15 with TRBJ1-1, with no clear D. This clonotype was obtained from a man aged 55 to 70 in good health. Material for sequencing was blood. In DNA, the CDR3 is TGTGCCACCAGCGGCCCCCCCTTGAACACTGAAGCTTTCTTT. Translated: CATSGPPLNTEAFF.